Detailed here is one T cell receptor (beta chain). Its antigen is still unknown. This entry comes from a study of beta chain features in type 1 diabetes. Purity of each sorted population was above 95%. Of the isolated RNA, all was reverse transcribed, and so the sequenced material was expressed TCRB transcripts. Produced via immunoSEQ multiplex PCR; TCRdb's table is partial and in-frame only. This sample yields around 500,000 clones, of which more than 9.5% are seen a single time; over 0.035% belongs to the top ten. General observations from the study: Naive, central memory and Treg TCRB repertoires seemed to resemble each other more closely in patients than they did in healthy donors.

The specimen was naive CD4+ T cells from blood. This sequence originates from a woman between 18 and 29 years old in good health.

The CDR3 loop reads CASRRGRGVQETQYF. The CDR3 region has the DNA TGTGCCAGCAGGCGGGGTCGGGGGGTCCAAGAGACCCAGTACTTC. The chain employs TRBV7-2 and TRBJ2-5, with 7 bases that match TRBD2. Germline lookup yields CDR1 SGHTA and CDR2 FQGNSA. The J segment lost 1 base and the V segment lost 6 bases, leaving 8 bases of the junction unmatched. The CDR3 sequence is 15 residues long.